The clone carrying this T cell receptor (beta chain) occurred a few times. Its matching antigen is unknown. Every one of the donors gave at least one pre-ART PBMC sample and at least two post-ART PBMC samples. These data originate in a study of long-term antiretroviral therapy in people with HIV. Study as a whole: By about a decade, the earliest samples predate the 2015 immediate-ART recommendation.

After removal of 1 base from V and 4 bases from J, the junction contained 5 bases not matched to a gene. This CDR3 comprises 15 residues. Germline V lookup: CDR1 LNHDA, CDR2 SQIVND (reference sequence). General study results and limits: Against controls, HIV repertoires showed narrower ranges of CDR3 length. Dating from about 2004 to 2017, the blood was possibly obtained under older ART regimens.

At the survey level, the v3.0 immunoSEQ assay was run. Using immunoSEQ multiplex PCR, the repertoire was profiled, and TCRdb retains in-frame clones only, with some absent. Of 37,000 or so clones detected, 75% to 90% appear once; the ten largest clones hold approximately 5.5%. Source: unsorted PBMCs, taken 3.4 years after starting antiretroviral therapy. This clonotype originated in a man aged 25-40 years with HIV. V is TRBV19 and J is TRBJ1-2; the match to TRBD1 covers 8 bases. Here the CDR3 DNA reads TGTGCCAGTAGTATAGCGACAGGGGATTCCTATGGCTACACCTTC. It specifies CASSIATGDSYGYTF.